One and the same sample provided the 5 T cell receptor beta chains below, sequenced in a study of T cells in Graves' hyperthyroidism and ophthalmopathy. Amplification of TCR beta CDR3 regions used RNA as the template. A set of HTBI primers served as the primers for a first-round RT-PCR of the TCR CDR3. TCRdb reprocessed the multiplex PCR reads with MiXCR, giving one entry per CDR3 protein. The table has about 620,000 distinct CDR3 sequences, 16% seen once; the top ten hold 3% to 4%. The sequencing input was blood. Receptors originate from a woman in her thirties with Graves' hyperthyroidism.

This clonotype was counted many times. For the CDR3, the DNA is TGCAGCGTTGAAGATCGGTGGTCTAGCGGCCACCCTGAGCAGTTCTTC. Protein: CSVEDRWSSGHPEQFF. This rearrangement joins TRBV29-1 to TRBJ2-1, with TRBD2 matching 7 bases. J lost 9 bases, V lost 0 bases, and 14 bases had no gene match. Germline lookup yields CDR1 SQVTM and CDR2 ANQGSEA. The CDR3 is made up of 16 amino acids.

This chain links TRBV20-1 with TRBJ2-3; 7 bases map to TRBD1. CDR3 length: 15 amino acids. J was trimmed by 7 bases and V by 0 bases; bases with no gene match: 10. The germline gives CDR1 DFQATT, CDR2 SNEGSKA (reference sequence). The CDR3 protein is CSARERGPVSNTQYF. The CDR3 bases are TGCAGTGCTAGAGAGAGGGGGCCCGTCTCAAATACGCAGTATTTT.

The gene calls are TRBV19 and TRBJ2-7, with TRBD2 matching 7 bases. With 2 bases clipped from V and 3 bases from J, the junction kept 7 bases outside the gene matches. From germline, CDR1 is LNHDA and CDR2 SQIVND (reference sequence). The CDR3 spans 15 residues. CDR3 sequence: CASSIKAGEIYEQYF. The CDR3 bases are TGTGCCAGTAGTATAAAGGCGGGAGAGATCTACGAGCAGTACTTC.

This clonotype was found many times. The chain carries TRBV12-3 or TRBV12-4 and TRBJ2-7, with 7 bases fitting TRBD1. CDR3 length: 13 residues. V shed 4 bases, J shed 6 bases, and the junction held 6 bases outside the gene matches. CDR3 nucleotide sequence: TGTGCCAGCAGTTGGGACAGCTCAAGCGAGCAGTACTTC. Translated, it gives CASSWDSSSEQYF.

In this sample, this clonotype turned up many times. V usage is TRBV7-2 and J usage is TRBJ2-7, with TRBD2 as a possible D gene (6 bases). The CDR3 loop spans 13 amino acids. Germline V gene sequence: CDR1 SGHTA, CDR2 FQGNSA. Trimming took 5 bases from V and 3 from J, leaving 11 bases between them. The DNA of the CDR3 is TGTGCCAGCAGCCACGGGGGTCTCTACGAGCAGTACTTC. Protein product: CASSHGGLYEQYF.